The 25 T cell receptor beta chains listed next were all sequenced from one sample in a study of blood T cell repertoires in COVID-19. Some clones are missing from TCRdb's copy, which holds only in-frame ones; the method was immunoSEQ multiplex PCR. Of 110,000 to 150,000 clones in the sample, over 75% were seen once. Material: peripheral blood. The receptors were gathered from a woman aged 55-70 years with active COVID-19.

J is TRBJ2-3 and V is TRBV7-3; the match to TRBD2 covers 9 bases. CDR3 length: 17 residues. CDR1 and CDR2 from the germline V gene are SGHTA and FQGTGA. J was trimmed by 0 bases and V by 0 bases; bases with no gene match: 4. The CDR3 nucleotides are TGTGCCAGCAGCTTAACGGCGGGAGGGCCAAGCACAGATACGCAGTATTTT. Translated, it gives CASSLTAGGPSTDTQYF.

CDR3 protein: CASSLPGSGGYTF. The CDR3 nucleotides read TGTGCCAGCAGCTTGCCCGGGAGCGGAGGCTACACCTTC. The chain recombines TRBV7-9 with TRBJ1-2; D uncertain. Deletions cut 3 bases from V and 8 bases from J, with 13 bases between. The CDR3 covers 13 residues. CDR1 is SEHNR, CDR2 FQNEAQ, per germline (reference sequence).

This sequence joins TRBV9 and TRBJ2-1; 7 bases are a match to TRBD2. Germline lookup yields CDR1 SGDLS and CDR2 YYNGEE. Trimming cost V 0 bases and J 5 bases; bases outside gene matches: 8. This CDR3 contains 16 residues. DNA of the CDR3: TGTGCCAGCAGCGTAGTGGGGCGGGAGCCACACAATGAGCAGTTCTTC. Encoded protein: CASSVVGREPHNEQFF.

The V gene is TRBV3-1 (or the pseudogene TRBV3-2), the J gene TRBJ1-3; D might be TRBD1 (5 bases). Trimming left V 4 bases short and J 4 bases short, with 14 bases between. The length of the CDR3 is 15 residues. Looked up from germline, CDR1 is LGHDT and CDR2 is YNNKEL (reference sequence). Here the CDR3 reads CASSPDMHSGNTIYF. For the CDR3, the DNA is TGTGCCAGCAGCCCGGACATGCACAGCGGAAACACCATATATTTT.

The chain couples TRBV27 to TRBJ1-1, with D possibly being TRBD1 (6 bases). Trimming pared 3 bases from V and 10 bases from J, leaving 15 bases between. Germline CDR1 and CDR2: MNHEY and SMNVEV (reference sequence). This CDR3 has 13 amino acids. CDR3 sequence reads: CASSFMRGGPAFF. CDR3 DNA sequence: TGTGCCAGCAGTTTCATGCGGGGGGGGCCAGCTTTCTTT.

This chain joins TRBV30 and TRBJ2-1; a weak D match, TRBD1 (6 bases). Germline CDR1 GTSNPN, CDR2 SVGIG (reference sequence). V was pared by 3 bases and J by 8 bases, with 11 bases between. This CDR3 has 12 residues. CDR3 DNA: TGTGCCTGGAGCCCACAGGGTTATGAGCAGTTCTTC. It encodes CAWSPQGYEQFF.

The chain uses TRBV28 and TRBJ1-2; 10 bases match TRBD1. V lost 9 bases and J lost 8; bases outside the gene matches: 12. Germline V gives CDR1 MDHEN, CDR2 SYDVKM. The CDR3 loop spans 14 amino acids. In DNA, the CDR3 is TGTGCCAGTCTCTTCGACAGGGGGCGGGGCGGCTACACCTTC. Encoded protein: CASLFDRGRGGYTF.

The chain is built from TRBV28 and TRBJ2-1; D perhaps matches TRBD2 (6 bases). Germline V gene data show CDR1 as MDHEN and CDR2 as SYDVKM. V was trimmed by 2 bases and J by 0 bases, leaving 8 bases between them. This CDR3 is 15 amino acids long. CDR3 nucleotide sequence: TGTGCCAGCAGTTTAGCGGGAATCTCCTACAATGAGCAGTTCTTC. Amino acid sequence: CASSLAGISYNEQFF.

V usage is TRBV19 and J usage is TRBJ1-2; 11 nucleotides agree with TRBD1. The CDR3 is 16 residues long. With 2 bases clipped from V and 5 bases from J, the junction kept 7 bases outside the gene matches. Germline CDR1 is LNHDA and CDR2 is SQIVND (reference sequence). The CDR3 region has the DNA TGTGCCAGTAGTATATCATCCGGGACAGGGGGATATGGCTACACCTTC. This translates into CASSISSGTGGYGYTF.

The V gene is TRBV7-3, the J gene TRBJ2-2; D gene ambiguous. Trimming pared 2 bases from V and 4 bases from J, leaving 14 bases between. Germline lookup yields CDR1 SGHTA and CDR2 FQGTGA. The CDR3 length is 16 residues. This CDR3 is CASSLSLGRGTGELFF. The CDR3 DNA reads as TGTGCCAGCAGCTTATCCCTTGGCAGAGGCACCGGGGAGCTGTTTTTT.

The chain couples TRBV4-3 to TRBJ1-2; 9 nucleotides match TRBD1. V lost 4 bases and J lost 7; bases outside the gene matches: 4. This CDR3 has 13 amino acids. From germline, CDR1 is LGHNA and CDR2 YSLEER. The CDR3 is CASSRGTGSGYTF. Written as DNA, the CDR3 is TGCGCCAGCAGCCGAGGGACAGGGTCTGGCTACACCTTC.

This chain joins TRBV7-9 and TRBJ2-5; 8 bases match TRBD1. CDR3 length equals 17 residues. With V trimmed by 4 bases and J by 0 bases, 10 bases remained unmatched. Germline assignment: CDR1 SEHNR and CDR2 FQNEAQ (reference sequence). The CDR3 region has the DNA TGTGCCAGCAGCTCCGCACCGGGACAGGCTAACCAAGAGACCCAGTACTTC. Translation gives CASSSAPGQANQETQYF.

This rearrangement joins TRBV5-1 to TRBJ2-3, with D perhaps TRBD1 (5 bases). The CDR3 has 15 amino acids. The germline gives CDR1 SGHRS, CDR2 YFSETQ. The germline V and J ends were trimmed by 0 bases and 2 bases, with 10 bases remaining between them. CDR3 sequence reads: CASSLGGAPTDTQYF. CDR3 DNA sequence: TGCGCCAGCAGCTTGGGGGGCGCCCCCACAGATACGCAGTATTTT.

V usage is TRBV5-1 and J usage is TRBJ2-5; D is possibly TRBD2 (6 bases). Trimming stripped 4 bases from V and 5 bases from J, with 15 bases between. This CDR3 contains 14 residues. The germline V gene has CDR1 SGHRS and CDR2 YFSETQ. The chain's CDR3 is CASSPGRGYETQYF. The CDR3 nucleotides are TGCGCCAGCAGCCCGGGGCGGGGATATGAGACCCAGTACTTC.

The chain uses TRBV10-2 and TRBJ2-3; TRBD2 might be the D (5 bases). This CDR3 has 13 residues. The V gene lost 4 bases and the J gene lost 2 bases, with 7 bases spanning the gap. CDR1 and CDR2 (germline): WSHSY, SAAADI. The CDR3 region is CASSAGITDTQYF. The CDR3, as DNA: TGCGCCAGCAGTGCCGGGATCACAGATACGCAGTATTTT.

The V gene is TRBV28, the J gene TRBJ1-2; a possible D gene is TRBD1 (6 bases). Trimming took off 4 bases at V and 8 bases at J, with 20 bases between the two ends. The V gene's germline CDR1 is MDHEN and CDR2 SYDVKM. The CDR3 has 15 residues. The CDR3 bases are TGTGCCAGCAGTTCTCCCGCGGGGGGGGCTAACGGCTACACCTTC. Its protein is CASSSPAGGANGYTF.

CDR3 loop: CASSLEGGGHTEAFF. The CDR3 nucleotides read TGCGCCAGCAGCTTGGAAGGGGGAGGGCACACTGAAGCTTTCTTT. The V and J genes are TRBV5-1 and TRBJ1-1; tentatively, D is TRBD1 (6 bases). CDR1 is SGHRS and CDR2 is YFSETQ in the germline V gene. The CDR3 is made up of 15 amino acids. The V gene lost 0 bases and the J gene lost 3 bases, with 12 bases spanning the gap. Looking up the rest from reference TRBV5-1 and TRBJ1-1 gives the full variable domain: KAGVTQTPRYLIKTRGQQVTLSCSPISGHRSVSWYQQTPGQGLQFLFEYFSETQRNKGNFPGRFSGRQFSNSRSEMNVSTLELGDSALYLCASSLEGGGHTEAFFGQGTRLTVV.

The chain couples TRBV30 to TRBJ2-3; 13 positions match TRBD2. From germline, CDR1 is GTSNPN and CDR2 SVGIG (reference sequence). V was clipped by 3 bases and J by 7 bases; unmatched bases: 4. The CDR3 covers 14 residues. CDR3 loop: CAWSQGLAGYTQYF. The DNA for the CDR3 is TGTGCCTGGAGCCAGGGACTAGCGGGGTATACGCAGTATTTT. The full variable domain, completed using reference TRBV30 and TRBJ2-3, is SQTIHQWPATLVQPVGSPLSLECTVEGTSNPNLYWYRQAAGRGLQLLFYSVGIGQISSEVPQNLSASRPQDRQFILSSKKLLLSDSGFYLCAWSQGLAGYTQYFGPGTRLTVL.

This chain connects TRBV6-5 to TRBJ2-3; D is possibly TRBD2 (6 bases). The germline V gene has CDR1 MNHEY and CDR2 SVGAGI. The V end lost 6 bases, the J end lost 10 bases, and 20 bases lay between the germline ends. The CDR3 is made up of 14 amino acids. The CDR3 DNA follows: TGTGCCAGCAGCAGTGAAGGTATCGGGACTCCGCAGTATTTT. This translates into CASSSEGIGTPQYF.

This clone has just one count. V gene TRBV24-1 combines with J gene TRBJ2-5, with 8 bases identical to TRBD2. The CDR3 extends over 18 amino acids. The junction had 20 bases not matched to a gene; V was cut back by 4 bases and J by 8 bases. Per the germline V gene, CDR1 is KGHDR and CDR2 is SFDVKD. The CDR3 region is CATSDNLRTSLAPRTQYF. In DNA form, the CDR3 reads TGTGCCACCAGTGACAACCTCAGGACTAGCCTAGCCCCAAGAACCCAGTACTTC.

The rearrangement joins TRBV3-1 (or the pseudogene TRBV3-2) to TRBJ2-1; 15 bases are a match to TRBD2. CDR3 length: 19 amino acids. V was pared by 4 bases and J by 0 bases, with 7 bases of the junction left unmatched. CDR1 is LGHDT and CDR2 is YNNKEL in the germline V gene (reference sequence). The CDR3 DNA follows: TGTGCCAGCAGCCCCCCGGGGACTAGCGGGAGGCCCTCCTACAATGAGCAGTTCTTC. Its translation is CASSPPGTSGRPSYNEQFF.

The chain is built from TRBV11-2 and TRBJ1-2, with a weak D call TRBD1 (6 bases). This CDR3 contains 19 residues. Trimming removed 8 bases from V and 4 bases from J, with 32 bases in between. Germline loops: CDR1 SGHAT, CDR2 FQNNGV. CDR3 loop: CASPVMNRAGARDGYGYTF. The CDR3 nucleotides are TGTGCCAGCCCCGTTATGAACAGGGCTGGGGCCCGCGATGGCTATGGCTACACCTTC.

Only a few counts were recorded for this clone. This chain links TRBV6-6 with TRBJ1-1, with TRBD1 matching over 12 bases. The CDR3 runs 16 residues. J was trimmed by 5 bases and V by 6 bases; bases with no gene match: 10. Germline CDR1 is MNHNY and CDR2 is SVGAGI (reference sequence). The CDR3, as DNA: TGTGCCAGCAGCAGTCCCGGGACAGGGGGCTATACTGAAGCTTTCTTT. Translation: CASSSPGTGGYTEAFF.

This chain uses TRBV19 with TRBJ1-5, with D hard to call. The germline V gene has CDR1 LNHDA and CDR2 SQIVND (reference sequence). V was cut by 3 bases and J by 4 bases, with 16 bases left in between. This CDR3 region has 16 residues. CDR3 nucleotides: TGTGCCAGTAGTATCATGGGTCGGCGGGGAAATCAGCCCCAGCATTTT. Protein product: CASSIMGRRGNQPQHF.

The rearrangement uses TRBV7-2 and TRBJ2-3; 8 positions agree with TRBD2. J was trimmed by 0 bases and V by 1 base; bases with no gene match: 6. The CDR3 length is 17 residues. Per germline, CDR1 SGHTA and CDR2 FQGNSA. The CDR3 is CASSLDVAGGSTDTQYF. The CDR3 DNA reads TGTGCCAGCAGCTTAGACGTTGCGGGAGGTAGCACAGATACGCAGTATTTT.